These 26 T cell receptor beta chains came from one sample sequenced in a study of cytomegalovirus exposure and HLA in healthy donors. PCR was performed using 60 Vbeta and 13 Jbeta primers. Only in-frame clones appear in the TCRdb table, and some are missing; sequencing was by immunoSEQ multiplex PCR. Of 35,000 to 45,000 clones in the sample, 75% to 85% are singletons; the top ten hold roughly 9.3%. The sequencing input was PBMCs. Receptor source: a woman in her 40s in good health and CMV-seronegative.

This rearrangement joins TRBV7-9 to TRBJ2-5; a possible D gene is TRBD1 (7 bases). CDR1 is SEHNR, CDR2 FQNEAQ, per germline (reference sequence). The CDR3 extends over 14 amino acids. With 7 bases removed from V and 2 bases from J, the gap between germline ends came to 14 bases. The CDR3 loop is CASNRGTDQETQYF. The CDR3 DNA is TGTGCCAGCAATCGCGGGACAGATCAAGAGACCCAGTACTTC.

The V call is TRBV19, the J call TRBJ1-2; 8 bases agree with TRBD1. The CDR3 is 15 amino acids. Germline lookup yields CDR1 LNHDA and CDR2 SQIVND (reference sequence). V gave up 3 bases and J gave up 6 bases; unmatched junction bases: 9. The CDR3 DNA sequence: TGTGCCAGTAGTATCTCGGACAGGGTTTCTCATGGCTACACCTTC. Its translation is CASSISDRVSHGYTF. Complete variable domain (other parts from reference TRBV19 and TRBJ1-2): DGGITQSPKYLFRKEGQNVTLSCEQNLNHDAMYWYRQDPGQGLRLIYYSQIVNDFQKGDIAEGYSVSREKKESFPLTVTSAQKNPTAFYLCASSISDRVSHGYTFGSGTRLTVV.

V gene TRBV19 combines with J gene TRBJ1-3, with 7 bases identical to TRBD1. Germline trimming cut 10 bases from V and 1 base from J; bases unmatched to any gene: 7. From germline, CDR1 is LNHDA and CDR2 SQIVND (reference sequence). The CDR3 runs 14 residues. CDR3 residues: CATRTGSSGNTIYF. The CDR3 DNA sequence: TGTGCCACTAGGACAGGTTCTTCTGGAAACACCATATATTTT.

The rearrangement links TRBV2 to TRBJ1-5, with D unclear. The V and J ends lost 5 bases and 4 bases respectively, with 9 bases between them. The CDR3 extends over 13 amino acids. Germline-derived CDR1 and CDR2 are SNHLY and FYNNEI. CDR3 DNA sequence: TGTGCCAGCAGTTACAATTTGAATCAGCCCCAGCATTTT. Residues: CASSYNLNQPQHF. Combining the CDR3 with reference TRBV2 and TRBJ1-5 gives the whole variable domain EPEVTQTPSHQVTQMGQEVILRCVPISNHLYFYWYRQILGQKVEFLVSFYNNEISEKSEIFDDQFSVERPDGSNFTLKIRSTKLEDSAMYFCASSYNLNQPQHFGDGTRLSIL.

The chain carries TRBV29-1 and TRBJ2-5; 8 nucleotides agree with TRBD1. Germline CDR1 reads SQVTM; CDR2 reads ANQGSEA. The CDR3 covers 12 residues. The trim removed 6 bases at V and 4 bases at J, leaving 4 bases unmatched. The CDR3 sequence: CSVDRGRETQYF. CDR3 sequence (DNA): TGCAGCGTCGACAGGGGACGAGAGACCCAGTACTTC.

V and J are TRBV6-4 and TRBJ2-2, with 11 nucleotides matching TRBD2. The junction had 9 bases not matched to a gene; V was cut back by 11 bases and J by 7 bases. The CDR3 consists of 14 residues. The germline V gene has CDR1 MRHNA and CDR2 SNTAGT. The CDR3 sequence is CARVLAGGRGELFF. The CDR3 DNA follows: TGTGCCCGAGTTCTAGCGGGGGGCCGCGGGGAGCTGTTTTTT.

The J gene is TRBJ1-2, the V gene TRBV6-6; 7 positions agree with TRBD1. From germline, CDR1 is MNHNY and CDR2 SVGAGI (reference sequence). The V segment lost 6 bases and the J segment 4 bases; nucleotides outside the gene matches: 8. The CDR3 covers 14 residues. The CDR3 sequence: CASSHMTGIYGYTF. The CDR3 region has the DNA TGTGCCAGCAGCCACATGACAGGGATCTATGGCTACACCTTC.

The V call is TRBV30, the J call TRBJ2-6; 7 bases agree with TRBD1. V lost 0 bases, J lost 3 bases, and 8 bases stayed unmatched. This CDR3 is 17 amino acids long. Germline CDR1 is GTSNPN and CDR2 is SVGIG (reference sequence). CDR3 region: CAWSVRGGRGGANVLTF. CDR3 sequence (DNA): TGTGCCTGGAGTGTACGAGGGGGCCGTGGTGGGGCCAACGTCCTGACTTTC.

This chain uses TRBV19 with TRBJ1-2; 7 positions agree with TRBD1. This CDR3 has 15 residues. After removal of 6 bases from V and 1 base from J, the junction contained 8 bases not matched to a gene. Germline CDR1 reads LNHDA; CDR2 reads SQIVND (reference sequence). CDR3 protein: CASSDRQGRNYGYTF. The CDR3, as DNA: TGTGCCAGTAGCGATCGACAGGGACGTAACTATGGCTACACCTTC. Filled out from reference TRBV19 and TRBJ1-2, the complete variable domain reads DGGITQSPKYLFRKEGQNVTLSCEQNLNHDAMYWYRQDPGQGLRLIYYSQIVNDFQKGDIAEGYSVSREKKESFPLTVTSAQKNPTAFYLCASSDRQGRNYGYTFGSGTRLTVV.

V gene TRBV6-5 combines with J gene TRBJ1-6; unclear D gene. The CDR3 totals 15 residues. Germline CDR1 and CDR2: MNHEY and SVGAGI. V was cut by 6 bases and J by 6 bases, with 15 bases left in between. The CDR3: CASRMDGKVNSPLHF. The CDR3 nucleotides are TGTGCCAGCAGAATGGACGGGAAAGTTAATTCACCCCTCCACTTT.

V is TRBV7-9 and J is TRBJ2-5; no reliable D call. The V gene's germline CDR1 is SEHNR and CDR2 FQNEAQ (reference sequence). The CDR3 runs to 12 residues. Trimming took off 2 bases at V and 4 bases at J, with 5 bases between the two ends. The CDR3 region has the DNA TGTGCCAGCAGCTTAAACGGAGAGACCCAGTACTTC. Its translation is CASSLNGETQYF.

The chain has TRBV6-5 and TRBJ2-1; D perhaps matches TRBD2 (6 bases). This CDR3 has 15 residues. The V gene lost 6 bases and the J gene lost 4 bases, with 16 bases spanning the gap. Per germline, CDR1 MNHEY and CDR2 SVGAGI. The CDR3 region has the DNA TGTGCCAGCAGGACCGGCGCGGGACCGTACAATGAGCAGTTCTTC. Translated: CASRTGAGPYNEQFF.

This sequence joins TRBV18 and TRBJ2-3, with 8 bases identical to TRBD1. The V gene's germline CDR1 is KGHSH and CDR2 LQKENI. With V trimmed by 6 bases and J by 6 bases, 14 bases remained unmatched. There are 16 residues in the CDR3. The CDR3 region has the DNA TGTGCCAGCTCGCATTTGGACAGGGCTAATTCGGATACGCAGTATTTT. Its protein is CASSHLDRANSDTQYF.

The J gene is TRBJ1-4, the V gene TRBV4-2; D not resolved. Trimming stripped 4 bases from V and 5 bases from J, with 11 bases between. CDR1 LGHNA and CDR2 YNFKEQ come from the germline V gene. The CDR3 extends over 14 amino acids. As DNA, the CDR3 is TGTGCCAGCAGCCGCGGAGGGCGGAATGAAAAACTGTTTTTT. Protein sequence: CASSRGGRNEKLFF.

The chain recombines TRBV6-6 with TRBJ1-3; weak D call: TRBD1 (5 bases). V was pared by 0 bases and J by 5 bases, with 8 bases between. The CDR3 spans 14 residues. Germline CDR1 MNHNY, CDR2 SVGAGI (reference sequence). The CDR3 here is CASSYSGGRNTIYF. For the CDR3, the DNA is TGTGCCAGCAGTTACTCCGGGGGGAGAAACACCATATATTTT.

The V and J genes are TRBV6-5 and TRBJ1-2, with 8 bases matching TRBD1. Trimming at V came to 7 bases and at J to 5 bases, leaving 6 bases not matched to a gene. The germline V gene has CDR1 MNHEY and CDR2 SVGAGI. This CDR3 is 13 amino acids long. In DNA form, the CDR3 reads TGTGCCAGCACGACAGGGGTTGGGTATGGCTACACCTTC. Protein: CASTTGVGYGYTF.

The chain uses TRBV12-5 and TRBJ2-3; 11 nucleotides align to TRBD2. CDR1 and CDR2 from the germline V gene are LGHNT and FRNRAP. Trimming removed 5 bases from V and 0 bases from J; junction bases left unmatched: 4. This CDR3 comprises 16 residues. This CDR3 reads CASGPGTSGSTDTQYF. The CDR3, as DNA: TGTGCTAGTGGTCCTGGGACTAGCGGAAGCACAGATACGCAGTATTTT. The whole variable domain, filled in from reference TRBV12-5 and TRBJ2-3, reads DARVTQTPRHKVTEMGQEVTMRCQPILGHNTVFWYRQTMMQGLELLAYFRNRAPLDDSGMPKDRFSAEMPDATLATLKIQPSEPRDSAVYFCASGPGTSGSTDTQYFGPGTRLTVL.

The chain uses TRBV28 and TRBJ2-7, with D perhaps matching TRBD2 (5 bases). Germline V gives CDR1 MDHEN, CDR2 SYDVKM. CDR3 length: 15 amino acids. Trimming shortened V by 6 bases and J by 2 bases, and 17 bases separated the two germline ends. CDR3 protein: CASSPSQELAYEQYV. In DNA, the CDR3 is TGTGCCAGCAGCCCGTCCCAGGAACTAGCCTACGAGCAGTACGTC.

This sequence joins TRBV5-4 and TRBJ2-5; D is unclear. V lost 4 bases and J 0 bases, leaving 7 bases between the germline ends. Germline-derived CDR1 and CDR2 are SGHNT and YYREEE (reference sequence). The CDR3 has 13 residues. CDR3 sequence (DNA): TGTGCCAGCAGCGAGTCGTACCAAGAGACCCAGTACTTC. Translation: CASSESYQETQYF.

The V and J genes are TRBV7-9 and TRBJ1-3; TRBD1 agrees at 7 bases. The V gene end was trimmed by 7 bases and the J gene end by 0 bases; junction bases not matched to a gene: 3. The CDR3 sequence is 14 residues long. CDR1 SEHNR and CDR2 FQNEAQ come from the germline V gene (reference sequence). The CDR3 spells CASIRTGSGNTIYF. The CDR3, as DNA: TGTGCCAGCATTCGGACAGGCTCTGGAAACACCATATATTTT.

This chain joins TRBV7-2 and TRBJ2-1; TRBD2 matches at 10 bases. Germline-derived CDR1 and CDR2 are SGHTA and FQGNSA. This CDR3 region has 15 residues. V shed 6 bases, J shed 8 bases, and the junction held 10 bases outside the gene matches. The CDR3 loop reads CASSSGLAATHEQFF. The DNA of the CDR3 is TGTGCCAGCAGTTCCGGACTAGCGGCAACCCATGAGCAGTTCTTC.

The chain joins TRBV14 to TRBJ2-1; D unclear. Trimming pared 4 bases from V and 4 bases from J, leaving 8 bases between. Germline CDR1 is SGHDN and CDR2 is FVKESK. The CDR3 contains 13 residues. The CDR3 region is CASSPDLYNEQFF. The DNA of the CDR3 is TGTGCCAGCAGCCCAGACTTATACAATGAGCAGTTCTTC.

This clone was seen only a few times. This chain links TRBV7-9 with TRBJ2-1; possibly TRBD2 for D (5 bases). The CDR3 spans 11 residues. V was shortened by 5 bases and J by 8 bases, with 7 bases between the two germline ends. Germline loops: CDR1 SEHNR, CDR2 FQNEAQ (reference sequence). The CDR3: CASSPSHEQFF. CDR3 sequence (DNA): TGTGCCAGCAGCCCTAGCCATGAGCAGTTCTTC.

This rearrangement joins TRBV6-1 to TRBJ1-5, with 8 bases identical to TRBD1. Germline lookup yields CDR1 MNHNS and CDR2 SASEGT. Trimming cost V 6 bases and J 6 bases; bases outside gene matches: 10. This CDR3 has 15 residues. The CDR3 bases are TGTGCCAGCAGACTTCGGACAGGGTCAAGTCAGCCCCAGCATTTT. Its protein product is CASRLRTGSSQPQHF.

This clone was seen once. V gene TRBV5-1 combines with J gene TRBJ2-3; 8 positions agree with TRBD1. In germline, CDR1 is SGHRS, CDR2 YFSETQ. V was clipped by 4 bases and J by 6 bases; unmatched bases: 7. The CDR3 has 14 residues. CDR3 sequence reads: CASSRGQAFDTQYF. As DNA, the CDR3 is TGCGCCAGCAGCCGGGGACAGGCATTCGATACGCAGTATTTT. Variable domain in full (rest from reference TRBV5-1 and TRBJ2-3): KAGVTQTPRYLIKTRGQQVTLSCSPISGHRSVSWYQQTPGQGLQFLFEYFSETQRNKGNFPGRFSGRQFSNSRSEMNVSTLELGDSALYLCASSRGQAFDTQYFGPGTRLTVL.

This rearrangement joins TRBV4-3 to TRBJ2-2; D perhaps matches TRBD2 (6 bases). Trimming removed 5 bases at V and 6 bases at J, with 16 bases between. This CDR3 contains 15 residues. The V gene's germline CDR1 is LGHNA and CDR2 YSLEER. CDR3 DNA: TGCGCCAGCAGCGTCCTCGGGAGCCAGGCCGGGGAGCTGTTTTTT. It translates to CASSVLGSQAGELFF.